These T cell receptor beta chains were read from a single sample in a study of T cell repertoires in cytomegalovirus infection. TCRdb reprocessed the reads via MiXCR and lists one record per CDR3 protein. The data hold approximately 550,000 distinct CDR3 sequences, with approximately 15% observed a single time. The sample consisted of CD8+ T cells from PBMCs. These receptors originate from a human donor in good health (CMV status not recorded). Some clones in this sample may be carry-over from other donors' samples. Both conserved end residues are part of each CDR3. A D gene is named only where the DNA matches it firmly. Size is stated for part of the rows, as once, few or many counts, or as a class when the clone is expanded.

D	V	size	J	CDR3	DNA
-	TRBV19	-	TRBJ1-2	CASSIGRTLTGGYTF	TGTGCCAGTAGTATAGGTCGGACGCTTACGGGTGGCTACACCTTC
-	TRBV6-2/TRBV6-3	-	TRBJ1-5	CASSYGLKQPQHF	TGTGCCAGCAGTTACGGGTTGAAACAGCCCCAGCATTTT
-	TRBV19	-	TRBJ1-2	CASHTDSNYGYTF	TGTGCCAGTCACACAGACTCTAACTATGGCTACACCTTC
TRBD2	TRBV28	many	TRBJ2-1	CASSLGAAGTRLYNEQFF	TGTGCCAGCAGTTTAGGAGCTGCCGGGACTAGGCTTTACAATGAGCAGTTCTTC
-	TRBV4-2	-	TRBJ1-1	CASSEVYTTEAFF	TGTGCCAGCAGCGAGGTCTATACCACTGAAGCTTTCTTT
-	TRBV6-1	many	TRBJ1-5	CASSEVEVGSNQPQHF	TGTGCCAGCAGTGAAGTTGAGGTGGGGAGCAATCAGCCCCAGCATTTT
TRBD2	TRBV28	-	TRBJ2-1	CASTGGGRNEQFF	TGTGCCAGCACCGGGGGAGGGCGCAATGAGCAGTTCTTC
-	TRBV6-5	-	TRBJ1-2	CASNLTGNYGYTF	TGTGCCAGCAACTTGACAGGCAACTATGGCTACACCTTC
-	TRBV7-9	-	TRBJ2-5	CARSPRGEETQYF	TGTGCCCGCAGCCCGAGGGGGGAGGAGACCCAGTACTTC
-	TRBV27	-	TRBJ1-2	CASSLSPINGYTF	TGTGCCAGCAGTTTAAGTCCTATTAATGGCTACACCTTC
-	TRBV12-3/TRBV12-4	few	TRBJ2-1	CASSRDIRRTYNEQFF	TGTGCCAGCAGCCGGGACATTCGAAGGACCTACAATGAGCAGTTCTTC
TRBD1	TRBV19	-	TRBJ1-5	CASTQPGQDNQPQHF	TGTGCCAGTACCCAGCCGGGACAGGACAATCAGCCCCAGCATTTT
TRBD2	TRBV27	-	TRBJ2-1	CASSLGGRDSSYNEQFF	TGTGCCAGCAGTTTAGGCGGGAGGGATAGCTCCTACAATGAGCAGTTCTTC
-	TRBV28	few	TRBJ1-1	CASSFRVANTEAFF	TGTGCCAGCAGTTTCAGGGTGGCGAACACTGAAGCTTTCTTT
-	TRBV7-9	many	TRBJ2-3	CASSFEADTDTQYF	TGTGCCAGCAGCTTTGAAGCGGACACAGATACGCAGTATTTT
-	TRBV2	few	TRBJ2-6	CASSPTQTGANVLTF	TGTGCCAGCAGTCCCACTCAAACTGGGGCCAACGTCCTGACTTTC
-	TRBV3-1	-	TRBJ2-5	CASSQGRDPVETQYF	TGTGCCAGCAGCCAAGGACGGGACCCGGTTGAGACCCAGTACTTC
TRBD1	TRBV7-8	many	TRBJ2-7	CASSSRDRHYEQYF	TGTGCCAGCAGCTCCCGGGACAGACACTACGAGCAGTACTTC
TRBD2	TRBV3-1	-	TRBJ2-3	CASSQGVLAGEGAADTQYF	TGTGCCAGCAGCCAAGGAGTATTAGCGGGAGAAGGAGCGGCAGATACGCAGTATTTT
TRBD1	TRBV28	few	TRBJ2-7	CASRTGTGIHEQYF	TGTGCCAGCAGAACCGGGACAGGGATCCACGAGCAGTACTTC
TRBD1	TRBV11-2	many	TRBJ1-1	CASSLVGKGAADTEAFF	TGTGCCAGCAGCTTAGTGGGTAAGGGGGCCGCAGACACTGAAGCTTTCTTT
-	TRBV2	-	TRBJ1-1	CASSEYRNTEAFF	TGTGCCAGCAGTGAATACAGGAACACTGAAGCTTTCTTT
-	TRBV7-9	many	TRBJ1-1	CASTSRDTEAFF	TGTGCCAGCACCTCTCGCGACACTGAAGCTTTCTTT
-	TRBV6-2/TRBV6-3	few	TRBJ2-1	CASTGSSYNEQFF	TGTGCCAGCACGGGCTCCAGCTACAATGAGCAGTTCTTC
-	TRBV4-1	-	TRBJ1-4	CASSQDPGSALGTNEKLFF	TGCGCCAGCAGCCAAGATCCAGGGAGCGCCCTAGGGACAAATGAAAAACTGTTTTTT
TRBD2	TRBV29-1	-	TRBJ2-7	CSVGPWESGAEQYF	TGCAGCGTTGGACCCTGGGAAAGCGGGGCCGAGCAGTACTTC
-	TRBV7-2	many	TRBJ2-2	CASSFTGELFF	TGTGCCAGCAGCTTCACCGGGGAGCTGTTTTTT
-	TRBV4-2	many	TRBJ2-7	CASSQQDGTYEQYF	TGTGCCAGCAGCCAACAGGACGGGACCTACGAGCAGTACTTC
TRBD1	TRBV29-1	many	TRBJ1-1	CSVGNRGNTEAFF	TGCAGCGTTGGTAACAGGGGGAACACTGAAGCTTTCTTT
TRBD1	TRBV3-1	few	TRBJ2-1	CASSPWTGGYNEQFF	TGTGCCAGCAGCCCCTGGACAGGGGGGTACAATGAGCAGTTCTTC
-	TRBV11-3	many	TRBJ2-1	CASSLEGGADEQFF	TGTGCCAGCAGCTTAGAGGGTGGGGCGGATGAGCAGTTCTTC
TRBD2	TRBV7-3	many	TRBJ2-1	CASSPLVVAGFNEQFF	TGTGCCAGCAGCCCCTTGGTGGTAGCGGGTTTCAATGAGCAGTTCTTC
TRBD2	TRBV6-5	-	TRBJ2-5	CASSYVQRGKTQYF	TGTGCCAGCAGTTATGTCCAGCGGGGGAAAACCCAGTACTTC
TRBD1	TRBV9	few	TRBJ1-1	CASSLQGRDTEAFF	TGTGCCAGCAGCTTACAGGGGCGGGACACTGAAGCTTTCTTT
TRBD1	TRBV7-9	many	TRBJ2-7	CASSLPDRDGSYEQYF	TGTGCCAGCAGCTTACCGGACAGGGACGGCTCCTACGAGCAGTACTTC
-	TRBV7-9	many	TRBJ2-5	CASSDPLRTSQYF	TGTGCCAGCAGCGACCCCCTGCGAACGTCCCAGTACTTC
-	TRBV12-5	many	TRBJ1-1	CASGLGQRNTEAFF	TGTGCTAGTGGTTTGGGACAGCGGAACACTGAAGCTTTCTTT
-	TRBV10-3	-	TRBJ2-2	CAISARTGTGELFF	TGTGCCATCAGTGCCAGAACCGGGACCGGGGAGCTGTTTTTT
TRBD2	TRBV27	-	TRBJ2-7	CASSPWGGEAYEQYF	TGTGCCAGCAGTCCCTGGGGGGGAGAAGCCTACGAGCAGTACTTC
-	TRBV7-6	-	TRBJ1-1	CASSLAIEAEDFF	TGTGCCAGCAGCTTAGCGATAGAGGCTGAAGATTTCTTT
-	TRBV29-1	few	TRBJ2-3	CSVSIGQFTDTQYF	TGCAGCGTTTCTATCGGACAGTTCACAGATACGCAGTATTTT
-	TRBV19	-	TRBJ1-2	CASSIPGPAGHYGYTF	TGTGCCAGTAGTATCCCCGGTCCGGCGGGACACTATGGCTACACCTTC
-	TRBV6-5	many	TRBJ1-3	CASSSQFGHYSGNTIYF	TGTGCCAGCAGTTCGCAATTTGGGCACTACTCTGGAAACACCATATATTTT
TRBD2	TRBV28	few	TRBJ2-1	CASTLWTSAGEQFF	TGTGCCAGCACCCTCTGGACTAGCGCGGGTGAGCAGTTCTTC
TRBD1	TRBV7-9	few	TRBJ2-1	CASSNGQGLEQFF	TGTGCCAGCAGCAACGGACAGGGTCTTGAGCAGTTCTTC
-	TRBV27	many	TRBJ1-1	CANNRGPNTEAFF	TGTGCCAACAACCGGGGGCCGAACACTGAAGCTTTCTTT
-	TRBV3-1	-	TRBJ1-1	CASTQEEGMNTEAFF	TGTGCCAGCACCCAAGAAGAGGGGATGAACACTGAAGCTTTCTTT
-	TRBV4-1	many	TRBJ2-1	CASSLSGAAYNEQFF	TGCGCCAGCAGCCTAAGCGGAGCCGCCTACAATGAGCAGTTCTTC
-	TRBV2	-	TRBJ2-7	CASRGEVSAYEQYF	TGTGCCAGCAGGGGGGAAGTTTCGGCCTACGAGCAGTACTTC
-	TRBV20-1	few	TRBJ2-7	CSARGRGGSYEQYF	TGCAGTGCTAGGGGCAGGGGAGGGTCCTACGAGCAGTACTTC
-	TRBV19	many	TRBJ2-1	CASKDSSYNEQFF	TGTGCCAGCAAAGATTCGTCCTACAATGAGCAGTTCTTC
-	TRBV27	many	TRBJ2-7	CASSLGTEYEQYF	TGTGCCAGCAGTTTAGGTACGGAGTACGAGCAGTACTTC
-	TRBV7-9	many	TRBJ2-1	CASSPPATYNEQFF	TGTGCCAGCAGCCCCCCCGCAACCTACAATGAGCAGTTCTTC